The rows below give T cell receptor beta chains drawn from one sample of a study of long-term antiretroviral therapy in people with HIV. Method: immunoSEQ multiplex PCR; TCRdb's copy keeps in-frame clones and lacks some. Seen here are tens of thousands of clones, 80% to 90% observed once, and the top ten hold roughly 2.4%. The source material was unsorted PBMCs, sampled 3 years after starting antiretroviral therapy. The receptors come from a man in his forties or fifties with HIV. Each CDR3 is given with its conserved first and last residue. The D gene is left open where the match is weak. For some rows the clone size is stated as once, few or many, or as a class when expanded; others skip it.

size	V	D	J	DNA	CDR3
.	TRBV14	TRBD1	TRBJ1-1	TGTGCCAGCAGCCCATGGGCAGGGGGAAGCACTGAAGCTTTCTTT	CASSPWAGGSTEAFF
.	TRBV18	TRBD1	TRBJ2-4	TGTGCCAGCTCACCATTGACAGGGGGGGCCAAAAACATTCAGTACTTC	CASSPLTGGAKNIQYF
.	TRBV29-1	.	TRBJ2-2	TGCAGCGTGACCGGGACAAGTCACGCGAACACCGGGGAGCTGTTTTTT	CSVTGTSHANTGELFF
.	TRBV11-2	.	TRBJ2-5	TGTGCCAGCAGCCCAGGGGGCGGGAGGTCGCAAGAGACCCAGTACTTC	CASSPGGGRSQETQYF
.	TRBV2	.	TRBJ2-7	TGTGCCAGCATCAGGGGCCGCGAGCAGTACTTC	CASIRGREQYF
.	TRBV2	TRBD2	TRBJ2-7	TGTGCCAGCAGTGAAGGGCGGGAGCCGGGGCAGTACTTC	CASSEGREPGQYF
.	TRBV7-2	TRBD1	TRBJ2-1	TGTGCCAGCAGCTTTACCGGGACAGGGGGCAATGAGCAGTTCTTC	CASSFTGTGGNEQFF
.	TRBV12-5	TRBD1	TRBJ1-1	TGTGCTAGTGGTTTGGTACTCTCCTTGACAGGGGACACTGAAGCTTTCTTT	CASGLVLSLTGDTEAFF
once	TRBV5-5	.	TRBJ1-5	TGTGCCAGCAGCCCAAAATACCAGGGAAAGCCCCAGCATTTT	CASSPKYQGKPQHF
.	TRBV5-4	.	TRBJ1-1	TGTGCCAGCAGCTCCGGGGGGGGGAGGAGGAACACTGAAGCTTTCTTT	CASSSGGGRRNTEAFF
.	TRBV4-3	TRBD1	TRBJ2-3	TGCGCCAGCAGCCAAGGCTCCGGGACAGGGTTCACAGATACGCAGTATTTT	CASSQGSGTGFTDTQYF
few	TRBV4-3	.	TRBJ1-5	TGCGCCAGCAGCCAAGCCCCAGGGTCTTGGAGGAATCAGCCCCAGCATTTT	CASSQAPGSWRNQPQHF
.	TRBV6-5	.	TRBJ2-7	TGTGCCAGCAGTTTCGCCCACGAGCAGTACTTC	CASSFAHEQYF
once	TRBV19	.	TRBJ1-5	TGTGCCACTGCTCAATTTAAGCGCAATCAGCCCCAGCATTTT	CATAQFKRNQPQHF
.	TRBV14	.	TRBJ1-2	TGTGCCAGCAGCCAATTCCAGGGGTGGAACTATGGCTACACCTTC	CASSQFQGWNYGYTF
.	TRBV9	TRBD1	TRBJ1-5	TGTGCCAGCAGCGTTTCAGGGGGAACCAATCAGCCCCAGCATTTT	CASSVSGGTNQPQHF
.	TRBV28	.	TRBJ1-2	TGTGCCACCCAGTGGGGAAGACAGGACTATGGCTACACCTTC	CATQWGRQDYGYTF
.	TRBV29-1	.	TRBJ1-1	TGCAGCGTTTGGCCCCGGACCGAAGCTTTCTTT	CSVWPRTEAFF
.	TRBV7-2	.	TRBJ2-5	TGTGCCAGCAGCTTTGGGACCCTCCAAGAGACCCAGTACTTC	CASSFGTLQETQYF
few	TRBV10-3	.	TRBJ1-5	TGTGCCATCTCTCCCTCCGTGGAGGTTAGCAATCAGCCCCAGCATTTT	CAISPSVEVSNQPQHF
.	TRBV27	TRBD1	TRBJ2-2	TGTGCCAGCAGTTTATCGAGAGGGACAGGGATAACCGGGGAGCTGTTTTTT	CASSLSRGTGITGELFF
.	TRBV4-3	.	TRBJ2-3	TGCGCCAGCAGCCAAGGCGGGGGCCCAGATACGCAGTATTTT	CASSQGGGPDTQYF
.	TRBV14	.	TRBJ1-6	TGTGCCAGCAGCCAGAAAAGAACTAGGGTACTCTCTAATTCACCCCTCCACTTT	CASSQKRTRVLSNSPLHF
.	TRBV7-2	TRBD1	TRBJ2-1	TGTGCCAGCAGCTTAGCGGTTGGGACAGGGGGCAGGGATGAGCAGTTCTTC	CASSLAVGTGGRDEQFF
.	TRBV5-5	.	TRBJ2-5	TGTGCCAGCAGCCCCGGACGGGTGTCAGAGACCCAGTACTTC	CASSPGRVSETQYF
.	TRBV27	.	TRBJ2-1	TGTGCCAGCAGTTTCGGGACCAGGGAGCAGTTCTTC	CASSFGTREQFF
.	TRBV19	.	TRBJ2-7	TGTGCCAGTAGTGGGAGCGGAGGGGTTTACGAGCAGTACTTC	CASSGSGGVYEQYF
.	TRBV5-4	.	TRBJ2-7	TGTGCCAGCAGCCTCGGGGTGGGGCTGAGCTCCTACGAGCAGTACTTC	CASSLGVGLSSYEQYF